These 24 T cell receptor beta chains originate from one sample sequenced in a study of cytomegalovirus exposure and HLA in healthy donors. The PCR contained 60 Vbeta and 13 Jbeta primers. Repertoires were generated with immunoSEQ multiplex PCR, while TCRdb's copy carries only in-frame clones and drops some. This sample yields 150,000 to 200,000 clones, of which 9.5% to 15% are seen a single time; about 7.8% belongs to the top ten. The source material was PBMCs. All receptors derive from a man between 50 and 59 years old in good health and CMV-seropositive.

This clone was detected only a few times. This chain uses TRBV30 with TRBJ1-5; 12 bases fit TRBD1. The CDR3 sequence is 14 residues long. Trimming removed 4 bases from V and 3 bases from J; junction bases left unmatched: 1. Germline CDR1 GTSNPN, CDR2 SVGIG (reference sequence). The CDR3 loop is CAWKGQGANQPQHF. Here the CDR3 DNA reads TGTGCCTGGAAGGGACAGGGGGCCAATCAGCCCCAGCATTTT.

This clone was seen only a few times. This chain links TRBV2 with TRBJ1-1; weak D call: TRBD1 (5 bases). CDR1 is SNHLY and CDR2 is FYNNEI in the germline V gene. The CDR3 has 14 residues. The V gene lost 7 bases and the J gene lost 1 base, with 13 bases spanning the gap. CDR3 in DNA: TGTGCCAGCACTTTCACAGGAGCGAACACTGAAGCTTTCTTT. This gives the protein CASTFTGANTEAFF.

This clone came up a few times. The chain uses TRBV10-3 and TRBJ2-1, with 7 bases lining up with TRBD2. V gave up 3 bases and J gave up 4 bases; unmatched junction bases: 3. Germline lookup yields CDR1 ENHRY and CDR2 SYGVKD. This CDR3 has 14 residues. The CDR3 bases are TGTGCCATCAGTGAAGCGGGGCTTTACAATGAGCAGTTCTTC. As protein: CAISEAGLYNEQFF.

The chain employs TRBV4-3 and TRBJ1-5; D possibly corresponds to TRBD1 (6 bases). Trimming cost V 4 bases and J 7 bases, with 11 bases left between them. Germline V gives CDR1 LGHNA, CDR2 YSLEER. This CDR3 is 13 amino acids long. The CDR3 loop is CASSLNTGQPQHF. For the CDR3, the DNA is TGCGCCAGCAGCCTAAATACAGGGCAGCCCCAGCATTTT.

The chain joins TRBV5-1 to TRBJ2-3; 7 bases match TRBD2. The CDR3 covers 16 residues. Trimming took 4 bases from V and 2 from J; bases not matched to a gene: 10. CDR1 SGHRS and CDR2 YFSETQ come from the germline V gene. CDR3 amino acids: CASSRPQAGNTDTQYF. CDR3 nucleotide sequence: TGCGCCAGCAGCCGCCCTCAAGCGGGAAACACAGATACGCAGTATTTT.

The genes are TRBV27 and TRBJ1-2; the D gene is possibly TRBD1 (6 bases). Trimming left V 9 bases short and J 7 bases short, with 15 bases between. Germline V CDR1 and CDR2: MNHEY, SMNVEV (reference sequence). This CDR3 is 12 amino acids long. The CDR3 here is CASGLQGSGYTF. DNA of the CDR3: TGTGCCAGTGGGTTACAGGGCAGTGGCTACACCTTC.

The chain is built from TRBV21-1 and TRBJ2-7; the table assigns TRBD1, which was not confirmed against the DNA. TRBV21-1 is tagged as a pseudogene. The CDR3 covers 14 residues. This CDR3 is CASSNDSTAYEQYF. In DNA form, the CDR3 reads TGTGCCAGCAGCAATGACAGCACGGCCTACGAGCAGTACTTC.

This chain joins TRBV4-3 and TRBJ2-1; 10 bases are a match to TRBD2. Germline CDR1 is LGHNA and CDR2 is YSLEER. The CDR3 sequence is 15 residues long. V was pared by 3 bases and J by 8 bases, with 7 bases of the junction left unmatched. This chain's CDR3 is CASSHRLAGGYEQFF. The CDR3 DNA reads TGCGCCAGCAGCCACAGACTAGCGGGCGGCTATGAGCAGTTCTTC.

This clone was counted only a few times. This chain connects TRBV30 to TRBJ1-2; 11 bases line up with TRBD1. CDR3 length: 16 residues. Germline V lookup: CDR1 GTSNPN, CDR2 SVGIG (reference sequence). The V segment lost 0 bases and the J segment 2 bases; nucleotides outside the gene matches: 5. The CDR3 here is CAWSVGTGGGNYGYTF. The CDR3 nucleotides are TGTGCCTGGAGTGTAGGGACAGGGGGTGGCAACTATGGCTACACCTTC. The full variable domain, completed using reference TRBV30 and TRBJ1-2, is SQTIHQWPATLVQPVGSPLSLECTVEGTSNPNLYWYRQAAGRGLQLLFYSVGIGQISSEVPQNLSASRPQDRQFILSSKKLLLSDSGFYLCAWSVGTGGGNYGYTFGSGTRLTVV.

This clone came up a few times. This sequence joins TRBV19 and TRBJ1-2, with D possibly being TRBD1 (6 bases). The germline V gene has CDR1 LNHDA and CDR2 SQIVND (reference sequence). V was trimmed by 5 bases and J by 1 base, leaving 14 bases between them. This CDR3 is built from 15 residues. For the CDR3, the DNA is TGTGCCAGTAGTGGGGGCAGGGTGGATAACTATGGCTACACCTTC. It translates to CASSGGRVDNYGYTF.

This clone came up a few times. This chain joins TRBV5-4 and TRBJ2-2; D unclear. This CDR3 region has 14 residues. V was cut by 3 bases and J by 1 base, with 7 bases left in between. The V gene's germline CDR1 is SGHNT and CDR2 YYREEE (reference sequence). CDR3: CASSSLVNTGELFF. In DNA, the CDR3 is TGTGCCAGCAGCTCCCTAGTGAACACCGGGGAGCTGTTTTTT.

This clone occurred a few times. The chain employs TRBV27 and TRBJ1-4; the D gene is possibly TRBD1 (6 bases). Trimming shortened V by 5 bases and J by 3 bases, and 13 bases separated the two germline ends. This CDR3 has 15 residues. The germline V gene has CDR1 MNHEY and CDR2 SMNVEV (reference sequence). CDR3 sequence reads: CASSTYGTPNEKLFF. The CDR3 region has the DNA TGTGCCAGCAGTACGTACGGGACACCTAATGAAAAACTGTTTTTT.

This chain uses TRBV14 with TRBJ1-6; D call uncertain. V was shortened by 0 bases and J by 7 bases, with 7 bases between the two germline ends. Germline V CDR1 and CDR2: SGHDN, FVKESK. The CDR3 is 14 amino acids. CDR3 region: CASSQESRNSPLHF. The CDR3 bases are TGTGCCAGCAGCCAAGAGAGTAGAAATTCACCCCTCCACTTT.

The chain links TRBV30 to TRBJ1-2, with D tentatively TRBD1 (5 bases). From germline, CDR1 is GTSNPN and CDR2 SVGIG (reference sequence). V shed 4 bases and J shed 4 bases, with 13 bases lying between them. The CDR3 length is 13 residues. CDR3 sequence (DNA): TGTGCCTGGATGTCCGGGGGTGGCTATGGCTACACCTTC. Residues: CAWMSGGGYGYTF.

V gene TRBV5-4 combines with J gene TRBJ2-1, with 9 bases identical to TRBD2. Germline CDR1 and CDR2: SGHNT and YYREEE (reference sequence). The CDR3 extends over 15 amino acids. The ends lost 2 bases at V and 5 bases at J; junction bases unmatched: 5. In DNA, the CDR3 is TGTGCCAGCAGCTTCGGGACTAGCCGCGACAATGAGCAGTTCTTC. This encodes CASSFGTSRDNEQFF. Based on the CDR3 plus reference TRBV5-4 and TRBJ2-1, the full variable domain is ETGVTQSPTHLIKTRGQQVTLRCSSQSGHNTVSWYQQALGQGPQFIFQYYREEENGRGNFPPRFSGLQFPNYSSELNVNALELDDSALYLCASSFGTSRDNEQFFGPGTRLTVL.

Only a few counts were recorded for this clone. CDR3 protein: CAISEGRGNQPQHF. In nucleotides, the CDR3 is TGTGCCATCAGTGAAGGCAGGGGAAATCAGCCCCAGCATTTT. The rearrangement uses TRBV10-3 and TRBJ1-5; tentatively, D is TRBD1 (6 bases). Trimming shortened V by 3 bases and J by 4 bases, and 10 bases separated the two germline ends. The CDR3 spans 14 residues. CDR1 ENHRY and CDR2 SYGVKD come from the germline V gene.

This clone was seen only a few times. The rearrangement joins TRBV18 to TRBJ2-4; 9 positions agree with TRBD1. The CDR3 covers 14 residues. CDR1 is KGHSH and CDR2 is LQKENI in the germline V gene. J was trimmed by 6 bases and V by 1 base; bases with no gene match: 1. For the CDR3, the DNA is TGTGCCAGCTCACCACTGGGACAGGGAAACATTCAGTACTTC. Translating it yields CASSPLGQGNIQYF.

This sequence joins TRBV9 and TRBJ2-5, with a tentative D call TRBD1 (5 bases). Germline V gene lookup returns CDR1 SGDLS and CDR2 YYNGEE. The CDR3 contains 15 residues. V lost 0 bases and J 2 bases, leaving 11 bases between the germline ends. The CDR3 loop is CASSVATGEQETQYF. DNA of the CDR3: TGTGCCAGCAGCGTAGCTACAGGAGAGCAAGAGACCCAGTACTTC.

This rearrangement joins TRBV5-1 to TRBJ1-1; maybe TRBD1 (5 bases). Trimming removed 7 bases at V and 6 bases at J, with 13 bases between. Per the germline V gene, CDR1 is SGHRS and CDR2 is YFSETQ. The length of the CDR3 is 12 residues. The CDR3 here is CASLGPGAEAFF. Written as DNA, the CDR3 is TGCGCCAGCCTTGGTCCGGGGGCTGAAGCTTTCTTT.

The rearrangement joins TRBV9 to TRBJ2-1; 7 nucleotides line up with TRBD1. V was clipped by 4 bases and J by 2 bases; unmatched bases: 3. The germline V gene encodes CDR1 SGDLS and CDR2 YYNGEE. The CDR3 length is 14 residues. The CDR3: CASSQTGTYNEQFF. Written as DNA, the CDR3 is TGTGCCAGCAGCCAGACAGGGACCTACAATGAGCAGTTCTTC.

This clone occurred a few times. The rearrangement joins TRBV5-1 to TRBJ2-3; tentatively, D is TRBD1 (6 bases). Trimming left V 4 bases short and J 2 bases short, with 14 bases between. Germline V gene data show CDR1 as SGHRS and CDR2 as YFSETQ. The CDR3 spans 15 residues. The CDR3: CASSQGQPLTDTQYF. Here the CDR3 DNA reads TGCGCCAGCAGCCAAGGACAGCCCCTCACAGATACGCAGTATTTT.

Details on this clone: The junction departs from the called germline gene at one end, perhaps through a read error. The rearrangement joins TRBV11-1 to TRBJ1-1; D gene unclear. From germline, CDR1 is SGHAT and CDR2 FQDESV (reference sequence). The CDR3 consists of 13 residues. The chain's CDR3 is CASSLVPLADYIF. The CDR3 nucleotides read TGTGCCAGCAGCTTAGTCCCCCTGGCAGATTATATCTTT.

The CDR3 DNA follows: TGTGCCAGCAGCGTAGAGGCAGGGGTAGAGACCCAGTACTTC. This sequence encodes CASSVEAGVETQYF. The rearrangement uses TRBV9 and TRBJ2-5, with D possibly matching TRBD1 (6 bases). The V end lost 0 bases, the J end lost 4 bases, and 10 bases lay between the germline ends. Germline CDR1 SGDLS, CDR2 YYNGEE. This CDR3 has 14 residues.

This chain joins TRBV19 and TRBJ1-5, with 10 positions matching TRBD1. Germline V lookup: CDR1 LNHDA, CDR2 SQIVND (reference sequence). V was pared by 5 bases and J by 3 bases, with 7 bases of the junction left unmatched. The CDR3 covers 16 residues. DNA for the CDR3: TGTGCCAGTAGTTTCCCGGGACAGGGGATCAATCAGCCCCAGCATTTT. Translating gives CASSFPGQGINQPQHF.